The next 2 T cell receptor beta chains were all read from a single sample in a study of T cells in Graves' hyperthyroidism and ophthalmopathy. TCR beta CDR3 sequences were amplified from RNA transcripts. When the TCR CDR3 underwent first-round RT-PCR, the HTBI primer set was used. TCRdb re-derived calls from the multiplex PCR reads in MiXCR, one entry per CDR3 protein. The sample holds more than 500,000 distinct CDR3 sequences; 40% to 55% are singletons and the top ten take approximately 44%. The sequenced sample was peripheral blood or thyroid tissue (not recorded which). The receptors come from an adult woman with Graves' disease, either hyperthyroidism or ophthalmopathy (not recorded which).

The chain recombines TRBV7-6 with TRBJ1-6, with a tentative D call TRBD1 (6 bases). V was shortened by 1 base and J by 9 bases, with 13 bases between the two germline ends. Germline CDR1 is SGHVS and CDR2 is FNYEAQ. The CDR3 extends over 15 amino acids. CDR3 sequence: CASSLDTGRSSPLHF. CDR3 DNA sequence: TGTGCCAGCAGCTTAGATACAGGGAGAAGTTCACCCCTCCACTTT.

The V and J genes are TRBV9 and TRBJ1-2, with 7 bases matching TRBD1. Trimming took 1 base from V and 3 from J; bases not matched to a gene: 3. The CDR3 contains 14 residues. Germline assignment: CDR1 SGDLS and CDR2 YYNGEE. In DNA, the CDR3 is TGTGCCAGCAGCGTAACCGGGACAGACTATGGCTACACCTTC. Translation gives CASSVTGTDYGYTF.